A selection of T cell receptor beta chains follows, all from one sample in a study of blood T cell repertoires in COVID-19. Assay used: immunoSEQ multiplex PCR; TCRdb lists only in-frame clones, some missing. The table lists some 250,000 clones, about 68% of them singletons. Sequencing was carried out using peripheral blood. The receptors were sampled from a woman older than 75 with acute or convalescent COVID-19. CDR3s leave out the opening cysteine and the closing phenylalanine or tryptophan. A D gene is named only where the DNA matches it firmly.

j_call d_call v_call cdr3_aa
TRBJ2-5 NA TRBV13 APKHIETQY
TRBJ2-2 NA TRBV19 ASTVGGRATGELF
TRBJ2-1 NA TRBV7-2 ASSSLAGNEQF
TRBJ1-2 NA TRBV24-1 ATSDGVYGYT
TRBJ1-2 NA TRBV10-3 AYRPGISNGYT
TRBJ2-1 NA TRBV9 ASSVFSEIYNEQF
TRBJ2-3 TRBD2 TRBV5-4 ASSLVAGGPTHTQY
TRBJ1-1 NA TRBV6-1 ASSDRNTEAF
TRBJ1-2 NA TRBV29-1 SVAFQRGSSSGYT
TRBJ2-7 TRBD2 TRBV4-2 ASSQGVGLAGVYEQY
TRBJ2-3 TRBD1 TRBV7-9 ASSLYTGQGTDTQY
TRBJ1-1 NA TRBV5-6 ASSGHQRFGAF
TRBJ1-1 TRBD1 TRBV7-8 ASSPTLQGGFEAF
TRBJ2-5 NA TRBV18 ASSPSGETQY
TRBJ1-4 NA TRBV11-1 ASSFGRGNEKLF
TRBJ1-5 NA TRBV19 ASSIVWGDQPQH
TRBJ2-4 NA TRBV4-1 ASSPSEGGTKNIQY
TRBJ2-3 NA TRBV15 ATSGGQKDTQY
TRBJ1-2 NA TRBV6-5 ASRLGSQGFYGYT
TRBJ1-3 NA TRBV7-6 ASSPQELVSGNTIY
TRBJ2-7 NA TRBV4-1 ASSQGQGRTYEQY
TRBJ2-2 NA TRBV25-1 ASSRGITGELF
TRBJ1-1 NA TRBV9 ASSAQGGGTEAF
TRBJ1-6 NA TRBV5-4 ASSPPTGDNSPLH
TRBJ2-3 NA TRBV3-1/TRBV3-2 ASSQVGGYAADTQY
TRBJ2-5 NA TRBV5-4 ASSLSPPSGQETQY
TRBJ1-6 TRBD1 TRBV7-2 ASSQGAYNSPLH
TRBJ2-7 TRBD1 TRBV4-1 ASSPIGMPGQGRYEQY
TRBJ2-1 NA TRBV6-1 ASSEAGRGYNEQF
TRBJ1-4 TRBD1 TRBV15 ATSREGQGGEKLF
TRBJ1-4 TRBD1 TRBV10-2 ASSEEADPGQLNEKLF
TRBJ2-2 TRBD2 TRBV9 ASSVNPIGAGALNTGELF
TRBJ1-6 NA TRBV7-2 ASSFNNSPLH
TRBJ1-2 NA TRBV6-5 ASSLDGDYGYT
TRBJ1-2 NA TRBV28 ASSSWGQRNYGYT
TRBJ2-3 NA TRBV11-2 ASLGVPYTQY
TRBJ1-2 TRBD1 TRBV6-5 ASSLTGTAAIGYT
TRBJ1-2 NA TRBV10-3 AISPDRGMGNYGYT
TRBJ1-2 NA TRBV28 ASSLEGWYGYT
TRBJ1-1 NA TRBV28 ASRRGRTEAF
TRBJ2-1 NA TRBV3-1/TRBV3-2 ASSQEGLRLNEQF
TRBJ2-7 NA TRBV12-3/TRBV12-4 ASSFPPGGEQY
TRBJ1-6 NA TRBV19 ASSRREKNSPLH
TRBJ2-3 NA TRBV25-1 ASSVGGGVDTQY
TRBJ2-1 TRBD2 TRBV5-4 ASSSPTSGRGNEQF
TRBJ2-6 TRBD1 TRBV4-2 ASSHGTGGSSSGANVLT